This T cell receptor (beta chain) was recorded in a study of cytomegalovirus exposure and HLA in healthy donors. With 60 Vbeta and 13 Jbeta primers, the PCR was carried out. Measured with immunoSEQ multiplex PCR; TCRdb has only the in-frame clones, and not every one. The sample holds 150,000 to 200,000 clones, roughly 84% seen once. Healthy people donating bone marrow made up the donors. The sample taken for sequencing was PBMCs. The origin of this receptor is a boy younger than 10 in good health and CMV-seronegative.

In DNA, the CDR3 is TGTGCCAGCAGAGATAGCGGGGGGCCGGAGACCCAGTACTTC. Amino acids: CASRDSGGPETQYF. The chain combines TRBV25-1 with TRBJ2-5, with 10 positions matching TRBD2. Per the germline V gene, CDR1 is MGHDK and CDR2 is SYGVNS. The CDR3 totals 14 residues. V gave up 6 bases and J gave up 5 bases; unmatched junction bases: 6. Looking up the rest from reference TRBV25-1 and TRBJ2-5 gives the full variable domain: EADIYQTPRYLVIGTGKKITLECSQTMGHDKMYWYQQDPGMELHLIHYSYGVNSTEKGDLSSESTVSRIRTEHFPLTLESARPSHTSQYLCASRDSGGPETQYFGPGTRLLVL.